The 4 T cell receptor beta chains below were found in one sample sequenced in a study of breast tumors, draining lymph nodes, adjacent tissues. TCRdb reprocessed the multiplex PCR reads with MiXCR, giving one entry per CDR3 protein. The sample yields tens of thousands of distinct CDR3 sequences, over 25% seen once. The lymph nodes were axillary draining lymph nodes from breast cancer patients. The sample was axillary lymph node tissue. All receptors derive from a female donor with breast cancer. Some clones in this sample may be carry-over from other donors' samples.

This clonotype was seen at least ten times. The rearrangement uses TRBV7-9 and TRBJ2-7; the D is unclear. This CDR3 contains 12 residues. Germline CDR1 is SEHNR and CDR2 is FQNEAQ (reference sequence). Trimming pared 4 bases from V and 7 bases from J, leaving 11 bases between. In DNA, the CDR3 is TGTGCCAGCAGCTCCCGCCTGGGGGAGCAGTACTTC. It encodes CASSSRLGEQYF.

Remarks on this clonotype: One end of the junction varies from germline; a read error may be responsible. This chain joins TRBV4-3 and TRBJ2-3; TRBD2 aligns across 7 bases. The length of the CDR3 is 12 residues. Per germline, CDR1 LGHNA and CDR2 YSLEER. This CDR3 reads CASSDSGDMQYF. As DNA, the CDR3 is TGCGCCAGCAGCGACAGCGGGGATATGCAGTATTTT.

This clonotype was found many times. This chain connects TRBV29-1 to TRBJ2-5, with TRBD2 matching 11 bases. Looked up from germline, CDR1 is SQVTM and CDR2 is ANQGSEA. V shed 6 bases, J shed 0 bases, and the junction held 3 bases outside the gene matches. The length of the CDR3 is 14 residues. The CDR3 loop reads CSVVTSGNQETQYF. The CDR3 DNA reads TGCAGCGTCGTGACTAGCGGGAACCAAGAGACCCAGTACTTC.

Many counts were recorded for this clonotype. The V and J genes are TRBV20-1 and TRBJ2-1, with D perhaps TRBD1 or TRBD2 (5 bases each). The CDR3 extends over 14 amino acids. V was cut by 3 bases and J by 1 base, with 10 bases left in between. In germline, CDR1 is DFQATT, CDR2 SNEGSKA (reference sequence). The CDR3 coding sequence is TGCAGTGCTAGGGGGGACCATTCCTACAATGAGCAGTTCTTC. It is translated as CSARGDHSYNEQFF.